This T cell receptor (beta chain) was identified during a study of cytomegalovirus exposure and HLA in healthy donors. As for the study in general: In an early release, HLA-typed donors contributed roughly 85 million unique TCR sequences.

This CDR3 comprises 13 residues. With 7 bases removed from V and 0 bases from J, the gap between germline ends came to 9 bases. Germline V gene lookup returns CDR1 MDHEN and CDR2 SYDVKM. For this clone: Its antigen is unknown.

Study results and limitations: Sequencing likely produced, as an artifact, a cluster of highly shared sequence variants.

A multiplex PCR was run with 60 Vbeta primers and 13 Jbeta primers. Here immunoSEQ multiplex PCR was the method, and the copy in TCRdb shows in-frame clones only, minus some. This table holds 150,000 to 200,000 clones, about four fifths found once. The source is a woman aged 45-59 years in good health and CMV-seronegative. This rearrangement joins TRBV28 to TRBJ1-1, with D uncertain. Sequenced material: PBMCs. The CDR3 loop is CASIDRMNTEAFF. In nucleotides, the CDR3 is TGTGCCAGCATCGATAGAATGAACACTGAAGCTTTCTTT.